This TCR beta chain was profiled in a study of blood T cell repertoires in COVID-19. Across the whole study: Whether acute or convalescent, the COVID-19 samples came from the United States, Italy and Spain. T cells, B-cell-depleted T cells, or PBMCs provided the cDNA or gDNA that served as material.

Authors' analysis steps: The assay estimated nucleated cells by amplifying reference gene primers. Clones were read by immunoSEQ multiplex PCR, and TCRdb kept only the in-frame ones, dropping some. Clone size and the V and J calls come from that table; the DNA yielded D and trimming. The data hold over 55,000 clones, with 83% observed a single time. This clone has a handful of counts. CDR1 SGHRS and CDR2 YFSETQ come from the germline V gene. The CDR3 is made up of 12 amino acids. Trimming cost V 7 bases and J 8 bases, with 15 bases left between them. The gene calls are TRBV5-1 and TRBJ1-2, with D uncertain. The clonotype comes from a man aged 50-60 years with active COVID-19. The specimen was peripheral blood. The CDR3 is CASRPDGGGYTF. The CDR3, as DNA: TGCGCCAGCCGTCCAGACGGAGGCGGCTACACCTTC.